This TCR beta chain was recovered during a study of shared clonotypes between healthy human individuals. Study-level information: The study enrolled two women and three men aged 18 to 49.

Trimming shortened V by 0 bases and J by 4 bases, and 3 bases separated the two germline ends. This CDR3 has 13 residues. Germline V CDR1 and CDR2: MNHEY, SVGAGI. Per sorted-subset replicate PCR, input was roughly 200 ng DNA, representing some 30,000 T cell genomes. Method: immunoSEQ multiplex PCR; TCRdb's copy keeps in-frame clones and lacks some. The sample comprises approximately 840,000 clones, about 96% of which are singletons, and about 0.22% rests with the top ten. Notes on this clone: The sample carries other DNA sequences with the same CDR3.

As defined, naive CD8 cells were CD45RO-negative and positively selected for CCR7, with terminally differentiated effector memory CD45RA+ cells excluded. The sequence derives from a man aged 30 to 39 in good health. The sequenced sample consisted of naive CD8+ T cells sorted from blood. The chain recombines TRBV6-5 with TRBJ2-2; D uncertain. The CDR3 sequence is CASSYSPTGELFF. CDR3 sequence (DNA): TGTGCCAGCAGTTACTCCCCCACCGGGGAGCTGTTTTTT.